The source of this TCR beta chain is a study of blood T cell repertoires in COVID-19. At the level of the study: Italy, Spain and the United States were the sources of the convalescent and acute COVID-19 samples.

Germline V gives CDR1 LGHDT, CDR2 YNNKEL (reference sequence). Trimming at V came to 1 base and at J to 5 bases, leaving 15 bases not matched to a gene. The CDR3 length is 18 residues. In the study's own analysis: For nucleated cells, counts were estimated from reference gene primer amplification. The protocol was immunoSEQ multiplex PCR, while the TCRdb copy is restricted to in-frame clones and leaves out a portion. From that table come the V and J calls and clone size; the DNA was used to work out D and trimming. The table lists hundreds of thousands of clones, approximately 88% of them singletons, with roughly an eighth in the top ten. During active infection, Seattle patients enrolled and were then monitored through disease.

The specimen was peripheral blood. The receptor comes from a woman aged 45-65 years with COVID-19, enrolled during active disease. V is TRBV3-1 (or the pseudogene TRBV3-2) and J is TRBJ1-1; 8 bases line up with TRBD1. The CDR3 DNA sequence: TGTGCCAGCAGCCAAGGTAACGGACAGGGCCCCTTAGGGACTGAAGCTTTCTTT. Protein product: CASSQGNGQGPLGTEAFF.